The 20 T cell receptor beta chains presented below share a single source sample, sequenced in a study of T cell clones after liver transplantation. The repertoire was sequenced with immunoSEQ multiplex PCR; TCRdb's copy has only in-frame clones and lacks some. Among tens of thousands of clones listed, around 70% were seen once. The specimen comprised CD4+ T cells from blood, sampled at the 22-month timepoint. These receptors were taken from a human patient who received a liver transplant. The graft donor may account for some of the T cells.

The chain employs TRBV10-3 and TRBJ1-5; 7 bases line up with TRBD1. Germline V gene data show CDR1 as ENHRY and CDR2 as SYGVKD. This CDR3 has 15 residues. The junction had 7 bases not matched to a gene; V was cut back by 6 bases and J by 2 bases. CDR3 DNA: TGTGCCATCAGCCAGGGACAGTGGGGCAATCAGCCCCAGCATTTT. Translated, it gives CAISQGQWGNQPQHF.

In its sample, this clone was seen a few times. This chain joins TRBV9 and TRBJ1-4; 7 bases are shared with TRBD1. Germline CDR1 reads SGDLS; CDR2 reads YYNGEE. The CDR3 sequence is 15 residues long. V shed 3 bases, J shed 3 bases, and the junction held 5 bases outside the gene matches. CDR3 loop: CASSARQGSNEKLFF. Written as DNA, the CDR3 is TGTGCCAGCAGCGCCCGACAGGGTTCTAATGAAAAACTGTTTTTT.

V is TRBV4-1 and J is TRBJ2-3; 7 bases fit TRBD2. The ends lost 0 bases at V and 2 bases at J; junction bases unmatched: 5. The CDR3 is made up of 16 amino acids. Germline CDR1 and CDR2: MGHRA and YSYEKL. The DNA for the CDR3 is TGCGCCAGCAGCCAAGAAGCAGCGGGGTTCACAGATACGCAGTATTTT. This translates into CASSQEAAGFTDTQYF.

This clone showed up just a few times. The gene calls are TRBV7-2 and TRBJ2-1; TRBD2 matches 7 bases. J gave up 1 base and V 5 bases, and 8 bases lay outside the gene matches. The CDR3 is 16 residues long. CDR1 and CDR2 (germline): SGHTA, FQGNSA. CDR3 protein: CASSISGTTSYNEQFF. The CDR3 bases are TGTGCCAGCAGCATATCTGGGACTACATCCTACAATGAGCAGTTCTTC.

This clone showed up just a few times. The rearrangement uses TRBV6-5 and TRBJ1-5; D remains unclear. With 5 bases removed from V and 11 bases from J, the gap between germline ends came to 7 bases. The length of the CDR3 is 10 residues. Per the germline V gene, CDR1 is MNHEY and CDR2 is SVGAGI. The DNA for the CDR3 is TGTGCCAGCAGTGAAGTTGCCCAGCATTTT. It encodes CASSEVAQHF.

The genes are TRBV6-4 and TRBJ2-3; 9 positions match TRBD1. CDR3 length: 14 residues. The germline V gene encodes CDR1 MRHNA and CDR2 SNTAGT. The ends lost 5 bases at V and 5 bases at J; junction bases unmatched: 5. The CDR3 reads CASSTDRGGDTQYF. Written as DNA, the CDR3 is TGTGCCAGCAGTACGGACAGGGGAGGAGATACGCAGTATTTT.

A few counts support this clone. CDR3 sequence: CASSSGTGSTDTQYF. DNA of the CDR3: TGTGCCAGCAGCTCAGGGACAGGCAGCACAGATACGCAGTATTTT. V gene TRBV5-4 combines with J gene TRBJ2-3, with 8 bases that match TRBD1. Trimming cost V 3 bases and J 0 bases; bases outside gene matches: 3. The germline gives CDR1 SGHNT, CDR2 YYREEE (reference sequence). The CDR3 loop spans 15 amino acids.

This chain uses TRBV2 with TRBJ1-5; D is unclear. V shed 6 bases and J shed 0 bases, with 9 bases lying between them. Germline V lookup: CDR1 SNHLY, CDR2 FYNNEI. The CDR3 loop spans 14 amino acids. CDR3 sequence reads: CASRGFYSNQPQHF. In nucleotides, the CDR3 is TGTGCCAGCAGGGGTTTTTATAGCAATCAGCCCCAGCATTTT.

The chain employs TRBV28 and TRBJ1-2, with D possibly being TRBD1 (5 bases). CDR1 is MDHEN, CDR2 SYDVKM, per germline. The CDR3 is 14 amino acids. Trimming took off 6 bases at V and 3 bases at J, with 14 bases between the two ends. The CDR3 DNA reads TGTGCCAGCAGCTCGGGTTGGGGCTACTATGGCTACACCTTC. This translates into CASSSGWGYYGYTF.

The chain joins TRBV6-6 to TRBJ1-5, with D possibly TRBD1 on 5 matching bases. Between the trimmed V and J ends, which lost 5 bases and 11 bases, there was a span of 13 bases. There are 12 residues in the CDR3. Germline V lookup: CDR1 MNHNY, CDR2 SVGAGI (reference sequence). CDR3 amino acids: CASSARRGTQHF. For the CDR3, the DNA is TGTGCCAGCAGTGCCCGGAGGGGTACCCAGCATTTT.

This clone was observed a few times. The gene calls are TRBV6-6 and TRBJ2-7; 10 bases align to TRBD1. V lost 6 bases to trimming and J lost 1 base; unmatched junction nucleotides: 3. Germline CDR1 is MNHNY and CDR2 is SVGAGI (reference sequence). The CDR3 consists of 14 residues. This CDR3 is CASRPGQGSYEQYF. The CDR3 DNA sequence: TGTGCCAGCAGACCGGGACAGGGGTCCTACGAGCAGTACTTC.

V and J are TRBV30 and TRBJ1-4, with D possibly being TRBD1 (6 bases). In germline, CDR1 is GTSNPN, CDR2 SVGIG (reference sequence). The CDR3 has 14 amino acids. V was shortened by 1 base and J by 7 bases, with 13 bases between the two germline ends. CDR3 in amino acids: CAWSGHRVFEKLFF. CDR3 sequence (DNA): TGTGCCTGGAGTGGACACAGGGTTTTTGAAAAACTGTTTTTT.

The chain couples TRBV5-1 to TRBJ2-3, with 7 bases that match TRBD1. The CDR3 spans 15 residues. In germline, CDR1 is SGHRS, CDR2 YFSETQ. V shed 5 bases, J shed 2 bases, and the junction held 8 bases outside the gene matches. The CDR3 region is CASRPTGQTTDTQYF. The CDR3 bases are TGCGCCAGCAGACCTACGGGACAGACCACAGATACGCAGTATTTT.

This chain connects TRBV7-2 to TRBJ1-1; D is ambiguous. Trimming left V 2 bases short and J 2 bases short, with 6 bases between. From germline, CDR1 is SGHTA and CDR2 FQGNSA. CDR3 length equals 13 residues. CDR3 bases: TGTGCCAGCAGCTTACCCAGTAACACTGAAGCTTTCTTT. It specifies CASSLPSNTEAFF.

This clone came up a few times. Here the CDR3 reads CASSLGISGGDQETQYF. The CDR3 DNA reads TGTGCCAGCAGCTTAGGGATAAGCGGGGGGGATCAAGAGACCCAGTACTTC. The gene calls are TRBV7-2 and TRBJ2-5; TRBD2 matches 10 bases. V lost 1 base to trimming and J lost 2 bases; unmatched junction nucleotides: 7. The CDR3 loop spans 17 amino acids. Per germline, CDR1 SGHTA and CDR2 FQGNSA.

This clone has a handful of counts. This chain uses TRBV5-1 with TRBJ2-2; possibly TRBD2 for D (5 bases). CDR3 length: 13 amino acids. The germline V gene has CDR1 SGHRS and CDR2 YFSETQ. CDR3 region: CATSLFEGGELFF. The CDR3 bases are TGCGCGACCAGCCTTTTTGAGGGCGGGGAGCTGTTTTTT.

The gene calls are TRBV15 and TRBJ2-7, with D perhaps TRBD2 (6 bases). The V end lost 3 bases, the J end lost 0 bases, and 12 bases lay between the germline ends. The CDR3 length is 15 residues. Germline values: CDR1 LNHNV, CDR2 YYDKDF (reference sequence). The CDR3 region is CATSSFGGLSYEQYF. The CDR3 bases are TGTGCCACCAGCAGCTTCGGGGGACTCTCCTACGAGCAGTACTTC.

The chain carries TRBV5-1 and TRBJ1-2, with 7 bases aligning to TRBD1. The V segment lost 2 bases and the J segment 0 bases; nucleotides outside the gene matches: 7. Per germline, CDR1 SGHRS and CDR2 YFSETQ. This CDR3 is built from 16 residues. This CDR3 is CASSLLQGGTNYGYTF. The CDR3 DNA reads TGCGCCAGCAGCTTACTCCAGGGGGGGACTAACTATGGCTACACCTTC. The whole variable domain, filled in from reference TRBV5-1 and TRBJ1-2, reads KAGVTQTPRYLIKTRGQQVTLSCSPISGHRSVSWYQQTPGQGLQFLFEYFSETQRNKGNFPGRFSGRQFSNSRSEMNVSTLELGDSALYLCASSLLQGGTNYGYTFGSGTRLTVV.

V and J are TRBV7-2 and TRBJ1-2; 8 nucleotides align to TRBD1. Losses at the gene ends were 5 bases for V and 2 bases for J; bases not matched to a gene: 4. CDR3 length equals 14 residues. From germline, CDR1 is SGHTA and CDR2 FQGNSA. The CDR3 region has the DNA TGTGCCAGCAGCAATGACAGGGGAAACTATGGCTACACCTTC. It codes for CASSNDRGNYGYTF.

The chain couples TRBV6-1 to TRBJ1-5; D not certain. CDR3 length equals 12 residues. Germline CDR1 reads MNHNS; CDR2 reads SASEGT. V dropped 2 bases and J dropped 7 bases, with 6 bases sitting between them. The CDR3 reads CASSEIDQPQHF. CDR3 sequence (DNA): TGTGCCAGCAGTGAAATAGACCAGCCCCAGCATTTT.